The T cell receptor (beta chain) described here comes from a study of T cells after yellow fever vaccination (dated by TCRdb to about 2019). Regarding the study in general: The SMART-Seq v4 Ultra Low Input RNA kit was used to prepare libraries from fractions with low cell numbers. Bulk TCR alpha and beta repertoires were sequenced longitudinally to track T-cell clones before and after primary and booster YFV17D yellow fever vaccination. Two healthy male donors, one aged 18 to 29 and one aged 30 to 40 years, made up the cohort. Blood was drawn at multiple timepoints before and after primary and secondary immunization, with bulk PBMC replicates and cell subsets isolated.

As for this clonotype: This clone's antigen is unknown. Nothing much larger sits one base from this clone, and base qualities are not available.

Summary of the overall study and its limitations: After the booster, most clones that had expanded after primary vaccination were detected again (approximately 97% of CD4 and around 88% of CD8), suggesting broad maintenance of memory. A small fraction of clonotypes appeared in both the CD4 and CD8 compartments, likely as a result of convergent recombination. The secondary T-cell response was weaker than the primary response but faster, peaking on day 5 instead of day 15. Computational filtering was needed because FACS-sorted repertoires could contain abundant contaminating clonotypes from the bulk population. Because only a couple of donors were included in the study, the extent to which the findings can be generalized is limited.

V is cut by 0 bases and J by 8 bases, and the space between the germline ends is 10 bases. CDR1 and CDR2 (LNHNV, YYDKDF) derive from the germline V gene (reference sequence). The CDR3 runs 13 residues from the cysteine to the phenylalanine. Only the CDR3 DNA is retained, 39 bases long and in frame from the first base. What this sample's treatment or condition label stands for: live attenuated yellow fever vaccine strain. At every blood-draw timepoint, two biological replicates of bulk PBMCs were collected. A standard Ficoll-Paque protocol was used to isolate PBMCs from peripheral blood. RNA was extracted with TriZol from bulk PBMCs, CD4 and CD8 fractions, and dextramer-positive and dextramer-negative fractions. These reads were obtained on an Illumina NovaSeq 6000. Synthesis of TCR cDNA relied on 5'RACE template switching, a step that introduced a universal primer site along with unique molecular identifiers. Priming of cDNA synthesis was performed from both the TCR alpha and TCR beta constant segments. Two PCR steps were used to amplify libraries, with sample barcodes and sequencing adapters being added in the second step. Sequencing of the libraries was done on either Illumina HiSeq 2500 (2x100 bp) or NovaSeq (2x150 bp). The authors' analysis ran thus. MIGEC was used to demultiplex reads and collapse the reads into UMI consensus sequences, and MiXCR was used for V(D)J alignment. Using edgeR on replicate PBMC samples, clonotypes were called vaccine-responding if FDR was below 0.01 and the log2 fold change was above 5 up to day 15. Each bulk clonotype was labeled CD4 or CD8 based on which sequenced repertoire, CD4 or CD8, contained the clonotype at higher abundance. TCRdb reanalyzed the raw reads on its own, using fastp at Q25 for trimming and MiXCR for clone calling, and kept in-frame beta chains. Each CDR3 protein gets just one entry, which takes the most common genes and DNA from the rows behind it. None of the V and J calls come from the authors' own analysis; TCRdb made them. Within this sample are hundreds of thousands of distinct CDR3 sequences, with about 4% of them counted one time only. Together, the top ten hold about 22% of the sample.

The rearranged segments are TRBV15 and TRBJ1-1; no D gene is confidently identified. Sequencing was performed on PBMCs, taken 5 days after the yellow fever booster vaccination. This TCR came from a man aged 18 to 29 who received the YFV17D yellow fever vaccine. The CDR3 protein is CATSRDQLWEAFF. In nucleotide form, the sequence is TGTGCCACCAGCAGAGATCAATTGTGGGAAGCTTTCTTT. The variable domain in full, with residues beyond the CDR3 obtained from the reference TRBV15 and TRBJ1-1 genes, is DAMVIQNPRYQVTQFGKPVTLSCSQTLNHNVMYWYQQKSSQAPKLLFHYYDKDFNNEADTPDNFQSRRPNTSFCFLDIRSPGLGDTAMYLCATSRDQLWEAFFGQGTRLTVV.